This TCR beta chain was obtained from a study of Ad26.COV2.S vaccination and SARS-CoV-2 variants. Study-level information: Intramuscular Ad26.COV2.S at 5x10^10 or 1x10^11 viral particles.

Concerning this clone: The antigen is unknown.

Documented treatment: around 19 received Ad26.COV2.S at low or high dose, single or two shots; five or six received placebo; per-sample allocation not given. Specimens were obtained on day 63 following the first vaccine or placebo injection. An Ad26 vector expressing Wuhan-strain SARS-CoV-2 spike served as the vaccine. Clones were sequenced by immunoSEQ multiplex PCR, and TCRdb holds only the in-frame ones, with some missing. In the table there are roughly 320,000 clones, around 81% of which are singletons. Regarding the study as a whole: Recipients of either vaccine or placebo displayed similar breadth of non-spike TCRs.

The V and J ends lost 4 bases and 5 bases respectively, with 15 bases between them. Germline V gives CDR1 SGHNT, CDR2 YYREEE (reference sequence). CDR3 length: 15 residues. This chain links TRBV5-4 with TRBJ2-2, with D perhaps matching TRBD2 (7 bases). This clonotype originated in a person between 18 and 65 years old who received the Ad26.COV2.S COVID-19 vaccine or a placebo. This specimen was peripheral blood, taken in a trial of Ad26.COV2.S vaccine versus placebo. The CDR3 region has the DNA TGTGCCAGCAGCCAGGGGCGGGGGAGGACCGGGGAGCTGTTTTTT. It encodes CASSQGRGRTGELFF.